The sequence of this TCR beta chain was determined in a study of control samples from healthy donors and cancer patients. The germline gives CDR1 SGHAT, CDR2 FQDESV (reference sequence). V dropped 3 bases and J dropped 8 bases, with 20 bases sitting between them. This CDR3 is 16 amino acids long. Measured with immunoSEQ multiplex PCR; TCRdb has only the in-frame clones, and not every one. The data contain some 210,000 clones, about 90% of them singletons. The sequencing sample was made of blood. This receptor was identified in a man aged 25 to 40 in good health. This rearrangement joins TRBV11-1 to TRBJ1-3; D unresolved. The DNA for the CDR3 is TGTGCCAGCAGCTTTCGGACGCCACACACGAGGGACACCATATATTTT. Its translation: CASSFRTPHTRDTIYF.